These 22 T cell receptor beta chains originate from one sample sequenced in a study of blood T cells in healthy people across ages (dated by TCRdb to about 2015). Library preparation used 5' RACE. A second about 6 to 11 cycle PCR used a sample-barcoded 5' primer and a J-beta primer mix. The public reads were reprocessed in TCRdb via fastp at Q25 and MiXCR, keeping in-frame beta chains. Rows merge per CDR3 protein into single entries with the most common DNA and genes. For this sample the table gives 1.5 million to 2 million distinct CDR3 sequences, of which about two fifths were detected only once. The leading ten clones occupy about 23% of the sample. Sample: blood. The receptors stem from a human donor in good health.

This clonotype was seen many times. No DNA is shown, since the ends of the CDR3 on it are uncertain; the CDR3 is the one TCRdb lists. This sequence joins TRBV6-6 and TRBJ1-6. Germline values: CDR1 MNHNY, CDR2 SVGAGI (reference sequence). The CDR3 is 13 amino acids long, termini counted. CDR3 region: CASSTSGNSPLHF.

This clonotype turned up a few times. The rearrangement uses TRBV5-1 and TRBJ1-2; no reliable D call. Germline loops: CDR1 SGHRS, CDR2 YFSETQ. V lost 4 bases and J lost 4, with 26 bases in between. This CDR3 comprises 18 residues. DNA for the CDR3: TGCGCCAGCAGCCAGTATATGCAAGTGTCTGGGTTTAGCTATGGCTACACCTTC. Its translation is CASSQYMQVSGFSYGYTF.

The gene calls are TRBV7-2 and TRBJ2-1; tentative D call: TRBD2 (7 bases). CDR1 SGHTA and CDR2 FQGNSA come from the germline V gene. Trimming removed 5 bases from V and 4 bases from J, with 15 bases in between. The CDR3 loop spans 15 amino acids. The CDR3 bases are TGTGCCAGCAGCAGGGGGGGCTTTCGATACAATGAGCAGTTCTTC. Translated: CASSRGGFRYNEQFF.

Notes on this clonotype: This could be a read error, since a much larger clone is one nucleotide away. This CDR3 is missing its conserved last phenylalanine or tryptophan, likely due to a read error. The J gene is TRBJ2-1, the V gene TRBV29-1, with 7 bases identical to TRBD2. With 5 bases clipped from V and 6 bases from J, the junction kept 1 base outside the gene matches. The CDR3 spans 11 residues. Per the germline V gene, CDR1 is SQVTM and CDR2 is ANQGSEA. Written as DNA, the CDR3 is TGCAGCGTTAGGACTAGCAATGAGCAGTTCGTC. It translates to CSVRTSNEQFV.

V gene TRBV16 combines with J gene TRBJ2-5; 8 nucleotides line up with TRBD2. The germline gives CDR1 KGHSY, CDR2 FQNENV. V lost 2 bases and J lost 5; bases outside the gene matches: 7. The CDR3 runs to 15 residues. CDR3 nucleotides: TGTGCCAGCAGCCAAGATCCCCGGGAGGGCGAGACCCAGTACTTC. Its protein product is CASSQDPREGETQYF.

This clonotype turned up a few times. J is TRBJ1-2 and V is TRBV6-1; D not certain. Germline values: CDR1 MNHNS, CDR2 SASEGT. Trimming stripped 1 base from V and 4 bases from J, with 7 bases between. The CDR3 contains 13 residues. CDR3 nucleotides: TGTGCCAGCAGTGAAGGTTTAGCCTATGGCTACACCTTC. It translates to CASSEGLAYGYTF.

The J gene is TRBJ1-3, the V gene TRBV12-3 or TRBV12-4, with TRBD1 identical over 10 bases. The ends lost 5 bases at V and 4 bases at J; junction bases unmatched: 2. The CDR3 sequence is 14 residues long. CDR3 residues: CASSDRGRGNTIYF. The DNA of the CDR3 is TGTGCCAGCAGTGACAGGGGGCGAGGAAACACCATATATTTT.

The table lists this clonotype with a few counts. The gene calls are TRBV20-1 and TRBJ2-1; TRBD1 matches 10 bases. The CDR3 has 14 residues. CDR1 DFQATT and CDR2 SNEGSKA come from the germline V gene (reference sequence). The V and J ends lost 5 bases and 10 bases, in that order; junction bases with no gene match: 11. CDR3 DNA sequence: TGCAGTGCTTGGGGGACAGGGGTTGAGGGAGAGCAGTTCTTC. Protein: CSAWGTGVEGEQFF.

This clonotype appeared a few times. V is TRBV7-2 and J is TRBJ1-1; TRBD1 might be the D (6 bases). The CDR3 extends over 14 amino acids. Germline CDR1 SGHTA, CDR2 FQGNSA. The V and J ends lost 0 bases and 7 bases respectively, with 12 bases between them. This CDR3 is CASSLAQGGGEAFF. DNA of the CDR3: TGTGCCAGCAGCTTAGCTCAGGGAGGGGGTGAAGCTTTCTTT.

This clonotype has a count of ten or more. The genes are TRBV4-1 and TRBJ2-5, with D possibly TRBD2 on 5 matching bases. The CDR3 loop spans 11 amino acids. Germline CDR1 is MGHRA and CDR2 is YSYEKL. V lost 4 bases, J lost 10 bases, and 10 bases lay in between. CDR3: CASSLDGIQYF. The CDR3 DNA reads as TGCGCCAGCAGCCTGGACGGGATCCAGTACTTC.

The V gene is TRBV10-3, the J gene TRBJ2-1; 10 bases map to TRBD2. The CDR3 has 13 residues. Per the germline V gene, CDR1 is ENHRY and CDR2 is SYGVKD. V lost 8 bases and J lost 5; bases outside the gene matches: 3. Here the CDR3 reads CAIALAGDNEQFF. DNA for the CDR3: TGTGCCATCGCGCTAGCGGGGGACAATGAGCAGTTCTTC.

The J gene is TRBJ2-7, the V gene TRBV7-9; 9 positions agree with TRBD1. Germline CDR1 and CDR2: SEHNR and FQNEAQ (reference sequence). Unmatched junction bases numbered 7, after V lost 4 bases and J lost 0 bases. The CDR3 contains 16 residues. Here the CDR3 DNA reads TGTGCCAGCAGCTCAATCCCGGGACAGGGCTCCTACGAGCAGTACTTC. It specifies CASSSIPGQGSYEQYF.

The CDR3 sequence is CASSSGVNGEQYF. CDR3 nucleotides: TGCGCCAGCAGCTCCGGGGTAAATGGCGAGCAGTACTTC. The genes are TRBV5-1 and TRBJ2-4; D is possibly TRBD2 (5 bases). The end of the DNA fits TRBJ2-7 better, so the J call may be wrong. The CDR3 runs to 13 residues. Germline CDR1 and CDR2: SGHRS and YFSETQ.

A note on this clonotype: An end of the junction does not agree with germline; a read error may underlie this. This chain uses TRBV7-3 with TRBJ2-3; D is uncertain. From germline, CDR1 is SGHTA and CDR2 FQGTGA. The CDR3 runs 12 residues. The CDR3 here is CACSLFGDTQYF. The DNA for the CDR3 is TGCGCCTGCAGCTTATTCGGAGATACGCAGTATTTT.

This clonotype has more than one count but fewer than ten. The chain uses TRBV7-2 and TRBJ2-1, with 10 bases fitting TRBD1. Germline loops: CDR1 SGHTA, CDR2 FQGNSA. The CDR3 loop spans 13 amino acids. The trim removed 10 bases at V and 3 bases at J, leaving 3 bases unmatched. The CDR3: CATGTGVYNEQFF. Here the CDR3 DNA reads TGTGCCACCGGGACAGGGGTCTACAATGAGCAGTTCTTC.

The V call is TRBV5-1, the J call TRBJ2-1; TRBD2 is a possible D gene (7 bases). Trimming pared 6 bases from V and 4 bases from J, leaving 17 bases between. The germline CDR1 and CDR2 sequences are SGHRS and YFSETQ. CDR3 length: 15 amino acids. CDR3 in amino acids: CASIKGGAFYNEQFF. CDR3 sequence (DNA): TGCGCCAGCATTAAAGGGGGGGCCTTTTACAATGAGCAGTTCTTC.

This clonotype was detected only a few times. This sequence joins TRBV21-1 and TRBJ2-7; TRBD1, as called in the table, went unchecked against the DNA. TRBV21-1 is noted as a pseudogene. This CDR3 has 15 residues. This CDR3 is CASSNRGIGSYEQYF. The CDR3 DNA sequence: TGTGCCAGCAGCAATAGGGGTATAGGCTCCTACGAGCAGTACTTC.

The J gene is TRBJ1-4, the V gene TRBV12-3 or TRBV12-4; TRBD1 matches 7 bases. J was trimmed by 7 bases and V by 6 bases; bases with no gene match: 8. This CDR3 region has 14 residues. The CDR3 loop is CASSPAGDSEKLFF. CDR3 DNA sequence: TGTGCCAGCAGCCCCGCAGGGGACAGTGAAAAACTGTTTTTT.

The chain uses TRBV29-1 and TRBJ1-2, with a tentative D call TRBD1 (5 bases). Per the germline V gene, CDR1 is SQVTM and CDR2 is ANQGSEA. The V end was cut by 2 bases, the J end by 4 bases, with 11 bases between. This CDR3 spans 13 amino acids. The CDR3 loop is CSVEPAGLYGYTF. The CDR3 nucleotides read TGCAGCGTTGAACCGGCAGGGCTCTATGGCTACACCTTC.

In regard to this clonotype: The junction departs from the called germline gene at one end, perhaps through a read error. The rearrangement joins TRBV12-3 or TRBV12-4 to TRBJ2-3; 7 nucleotides line up with TRBD1. The CDR3 totals 15 residues. CDR3: CASSFGQGVTDAQYF. CDR3 bases: TGTGCCAGCAGTTTCGGTCAGGGGGTAACAGATGCGCAGTATTTT.

The rearrangement links TRBV7-2 to TRBJ2-3; D remains unclear. The CDR3 covers 16 residues. The ends were cut back, 5 bases at V and 0 bases at J, with 15 bases in the middle. The V gene's germline CDR1 is SGHTA and CDR2 FQGNSA. For the CDR3, the DNA is TGTGCCAGCAGCCCCCGTGGTAGCACAAGCACAGATACGCAGTATTTT. Amino acids: CASSPRGSTSTDTQYF.

The chain couples TRBV7-2 to TRBJ2-2; D gene ambiguous. V dropped 3 bases and J dropped 0 bases, with 8 bases sitting between them. The CDR3 is 15 amino acids. Germline CDR1 SGHTA, CDR2 FQGNSA. The CDR3 loop reads CASSFYSSNTGELFF. In nucleotides, the CDR3 is TGTGCCAGCAGCTTTTACTCGTCGAACACCGGGGAGCTGTTTTTT.